This T cell receptor beta chain was found in a study of beta chain features in type 1 diabetes. Overall study results and limits: Whatever favoring of shorter templates PCR might show would apply equally to patients and controls.

Reverse transcription of all isolated RNA meant that expressed TCRB transcripts were sequenced. Some clones are missing from TCRdb's copy, which holds only in-frame ones; the method was immunoSEQ multiplex PCR. The sample has 300,000 to 450,000 clones, roughly 13% seen once. CDR3 size: 14 residues. The germline V gene encodes CDR1 MDHEN and CDR2 SYDVKM. V shed 10 bases and J 10 bases; nucleotides not matched to a gene: 16. Points on this clone: Its specificity is not known.

Sequencing used naive CD4+ T cells from blood. The sequence was collected from a man between 18 and 35 years old in good health. J is TRBJ2-3 and V is TRBV28, with 8 bases matching TRBD1. The CDR3 is CATGLVQGAPPQYF. CDR3 DNA sequence: TGTGCCACCGGACTGGTGCAGGGGGCTCCTCCGCAGTATTTT.